This paragraph reports one T cell receptor beta chain. Its antigen is not identified. This specimen comes from a study of cytomegalovirus exposure and HLA in healthy donors. Broader study findings: Most of the TCR beta V segments (in an earlier analysis) were productive either about 87% or about 30% of the time.

Amplification used 60 Vbeta primers and 13 Jbeta primers. Authors' processing steps: A later analysis counted around 80 million unique TCR beta chains, some 11 million shared. Clones were read by immunoSEQ multiplex PCR, and TCRdb kept only the in-frame ones, dropping some. That table is the source of V, J and clone size, and D and trimming were worked out from the DNA. The sample has around 160,000 clones; roughly 79% are singletons. Sequences were obtained from PBMCs. This TCR was sampled from a middle-aged woman in good health and CMV-seropositive.

The CDR3 spells CASSLGGQNYEQYF. As DNA, the CDR3 is TGTGCCAGCAGCTTAGGCGGACAGAACTACGAGCAGTACTTC. This chain uses TRBV11-2 with TRBJ2-7; TRBD1 might be the D (6 bases). In germline, CDR1 is SGHAT, CDR2 FQNNGV. The CDR3 sequence is 14 residues long. The germline V and J ends were trimmed by 1 base and 3 bases, with 10 bases remaining between them.